Listed below are T cell receptor beta chains from one sample, sequenced in a study of shared clonotypes between healthy human individuals. Sequenced by immunoSEQ multiplex PCR; TCRdb stores in-frame clones only, minus some. The sample has around 320,000 clones, 87% seen once. Sequenced sample: memory CD8+ T cells sorted from blood. These receptors were collected from a man younger than 30 in good health. CDR3s include the opening cysteine and the closing phenylalanine or tryptophan. D genes are given only for firm matches. The listing skips clone size in some rows; elsewhere it reads once, few, many or a size class.

J gene | V gene | clone size | D gene | CDR3 DNA | CDR3 protein
TRBJ1-2 | TRBV27 | . | . | TGTGCCAGCAGCCCCGGGACATTGTTTGGCTACACCTTC | CASSPGTLFGYTF
TRBJ2-7 | TRBV6-5 | . | . | TGTGCCAGCAGTTACTCGAGTGGCTCCTACGAGCAGTACTTC | CASSYSSGSYEQYF
TRBJ2-2 | TRBV4-2 | . | . | TGTGCCAGCAGCCGCCAGGAGGACACCGGGGAGCTGTTTTTT | CASSRQEDTGELFF
TRBJ2-1 | TRBV29-1 | once | . | TGCAGCGTTGAACCCTCCTACAATGAGCAGTTCTTC | CSVEPSYNEQFF
TRBJ1-6 | TRBV9 | . | . | TGTGCCAGCAGCGTACATGCCCGAACCAATTCACCCCTCCACTTT | CASSVHARTNSPLHF
TRBJ1-5 | TRBV7-9 | . | TRBD1 | TGTGCCAGCAGCTTAGCGGGGACAGGGGCCCAGTATCAGCCCCAGCATTTT | CASSLAGTGAQYQPQHF
TRBJ2-7 | TRBV27 | . | . | TGTGCCAGCGCTAGGACAGTAGCCTACGAGCAGTACTTC | CASARTVAYEQYF
TRBJ2-1 | TRBV3-1/TRBV3-2 | few | . | TGTGCAGGGAGACCGATATTCTTC | CAGRPIFF
TRBJ2-1 | TRBV7-6 | . | . | TGTGCCAGCAGCCCGGGACTTCCAAGCACTTCCTCCTACAATGAGCAGTTCTTC | CASSPGLPSTSSYNEQFF
TRBJ2-5 | TRBV28 | . | TRBD1 | TGTGCCAGCAGTTTGACAGGGGGGGAGACCCAGTACTTC | CASSLTGGETQYF
TRBJ2-7 | TRBV5-6 | . | . | TGTGCCAGCAGCTCAGGGGGGGCCTACGAGCAGTACTTC | CASSSGGAYEQYF
TRBJ1-1 | TRBV29-1 | . | TRBD1 | TGCAGCGTACCGACAGGGGGCGGGCAGGCTTTCTTT | CSVPTGGGQAFF
TRBJ1-5 | TRBV2 | . | TRBD1 | TGTGCCAGCAGTGAGCCCAGACAGGGGTTGGGTCAGCCCCAGCATTTT | CASSEPRQGLGQPQHF
TRBJ1-1 | TRBV4-3 | . | TRBD1 | TGCGCCAGCAGCCAGGACAGGGGGGACACTGAAGCTTTCTTT | CASSQDRGDTEAFF
TRBJ1-1 | TRBV7-9 | . | . | TGTGCCAGCAGCTTCGGGGACACTGAAGCTTTCTTT | CASSFGDTEAFF
TRBJ2-2 | TRBV30 | . | . | TGTGCCTGGACAGGACCGAACACCGGGGAGCTGTTTTTT | CAWTGPNTGELFF
TRBJ1-2 | TRBV29-1 | . | . | TGCAGCGCCCACCCGGGCACCTCTAACTATGGCTACACCTTC | CSAHPGTSNYGYTF
TRBJ1-2 | TRBV27 | . | TRBD1 | TGTGCCAGCAGTCATGACAGGGAGCGGGTCTATGGCTACACCTTC | CASSHDRERVYGYTF